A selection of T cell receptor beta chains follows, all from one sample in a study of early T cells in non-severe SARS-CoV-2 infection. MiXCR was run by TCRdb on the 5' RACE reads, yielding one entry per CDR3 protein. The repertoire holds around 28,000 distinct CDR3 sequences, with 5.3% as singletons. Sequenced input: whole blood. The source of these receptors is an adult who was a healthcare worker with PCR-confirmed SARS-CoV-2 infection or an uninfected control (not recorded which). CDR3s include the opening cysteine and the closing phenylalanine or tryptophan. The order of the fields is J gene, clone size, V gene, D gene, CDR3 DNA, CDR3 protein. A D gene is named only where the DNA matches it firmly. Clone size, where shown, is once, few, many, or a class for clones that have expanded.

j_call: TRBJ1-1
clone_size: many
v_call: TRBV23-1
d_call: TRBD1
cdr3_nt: TGCGCCAGCAGTCAAAGGACAGGGATGAACACTGAAGCTTTCTTT
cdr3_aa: CASSQRTGMNTEAFF

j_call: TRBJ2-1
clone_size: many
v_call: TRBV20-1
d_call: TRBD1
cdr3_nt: TGCAGTGCTAGAGATCATAGGGGGCGCGAGCGCTACAATGAGCAGTTCTTC
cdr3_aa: CSARDHRGRERYNEQFF

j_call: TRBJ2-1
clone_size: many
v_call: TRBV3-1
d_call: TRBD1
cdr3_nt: TGTGCCAGCAGCCCCAGAGGGGGGGGACAGGGGACAATCAATGAGCAGTTCTTC
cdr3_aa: CASSPRGGGQGTINEQFF

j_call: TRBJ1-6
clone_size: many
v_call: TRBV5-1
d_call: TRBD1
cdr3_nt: TGCGCCAGCAGCTGGTCGACAGGGGGTTCACCCCTCCACTTT
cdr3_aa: CASSWSTGGSPLHF

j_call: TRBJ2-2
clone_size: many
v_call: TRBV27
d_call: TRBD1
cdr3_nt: TGTGCCAGCAGTCCATCCGGGACAGGGGGCCCCGGGGAGCTGTTTTTT
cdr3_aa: CASSPSGTGGPGELFF

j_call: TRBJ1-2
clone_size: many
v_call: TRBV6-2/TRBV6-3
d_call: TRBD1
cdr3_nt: TGTGCCAGCAGTACCCGAGGACAGGGGTCTGGCTACACCTTC
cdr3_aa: CASSTRGQGSGYTF

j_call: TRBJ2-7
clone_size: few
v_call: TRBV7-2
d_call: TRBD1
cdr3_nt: TGTGCCAGCAGCTTAGGGACAGGGGGGTCCGAGCAGTACTTC
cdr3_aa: CASSLGTGGSEQYF

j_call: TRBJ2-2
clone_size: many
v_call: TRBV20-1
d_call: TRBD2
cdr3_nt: TGCAGTGCTAGAGCCCTAGCGGGAGTTTCCTCAGGGGAGCTGTTTTTT
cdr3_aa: CSARALAGVSSGELFF

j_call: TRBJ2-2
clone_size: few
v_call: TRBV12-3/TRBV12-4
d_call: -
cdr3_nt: TGTGCCAGTCCCACGGCTACCGGGGAGCTGTTTTTT
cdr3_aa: CASPTATGELFF

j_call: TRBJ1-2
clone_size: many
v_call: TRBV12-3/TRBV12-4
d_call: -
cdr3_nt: TGTGCCAGCAGTTTGGAGCTACCTTATGGCTACACCTTC
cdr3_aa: CASSLELPYGYTF

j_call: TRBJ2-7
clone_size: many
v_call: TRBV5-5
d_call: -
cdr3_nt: TGTGCCAGCAGCCCCGAACTTCTCCCCCTCGGGTCGAGAGACGAGCAGTACTTC
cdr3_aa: CASSPELLPLGSRDEQYF

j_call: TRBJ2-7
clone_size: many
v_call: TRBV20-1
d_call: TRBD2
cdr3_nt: TGCAGTGCTGTCGGGACTAGCGGGTACGAGCAGTACTTC
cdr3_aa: CSAVGTSGYEQYF

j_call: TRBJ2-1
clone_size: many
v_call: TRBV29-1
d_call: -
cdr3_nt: TGCAGCGTTGAAACAGGACGGGGCTCCTACAATGAGCAGTTCTTC
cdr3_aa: CSVETGRGSYNEQFF

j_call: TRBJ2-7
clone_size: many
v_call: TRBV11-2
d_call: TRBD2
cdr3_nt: TGTGCCAGCAGCCTAACAGAGGCGGGGGCCTACGAGCAGTACTTC
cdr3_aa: CASSLTEAGAYEQYF

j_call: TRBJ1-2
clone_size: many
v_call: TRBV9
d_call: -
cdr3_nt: TGTGCCTCCCAACCCCCCCTTTTTGGCTACACCTTC
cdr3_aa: CASQPPLFGYTF

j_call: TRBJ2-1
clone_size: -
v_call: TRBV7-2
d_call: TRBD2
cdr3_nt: TGTGCCAGCAGTCGAGGACTAGTTGTCGACAATGAGCAGTTCTTC
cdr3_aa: CASSRGLVVDNEQFF

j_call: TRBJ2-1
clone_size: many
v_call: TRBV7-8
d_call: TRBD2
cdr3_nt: TGTGCCAGCAGCACTCGGCAAGTGGGACTAGCGGGAGTAGATGAGCAGTTCTTC
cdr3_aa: CASSTRQVGLAGVDEQFF

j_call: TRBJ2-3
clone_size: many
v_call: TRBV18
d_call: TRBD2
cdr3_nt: TGTGCCAGCTCTCCTATAGCGGGAGTCGGGACAGATACGCAGTATTTT
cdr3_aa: CASSPIAGVGTDTQYF

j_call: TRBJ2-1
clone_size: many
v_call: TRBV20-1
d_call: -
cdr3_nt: TGCAGTGCTAGAGATTTCACCGGGGTAGCACCCCACAATGAGCAGTTCTTC
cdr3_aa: CSARDFTGVAPHNEQFF

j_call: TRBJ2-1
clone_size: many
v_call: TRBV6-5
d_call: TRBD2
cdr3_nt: TGTGCCAGCAGTTCAAGACTAGCGGGAGGTAATGAGCAGTTCTTC
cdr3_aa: CASSSRLAGGNEQFF

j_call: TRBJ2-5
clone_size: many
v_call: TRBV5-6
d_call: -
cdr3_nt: TGTGCCAGCAGCTTGTCCGGGGGAGGCCCAGAGACCCAGTACTTC
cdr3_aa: CASSLSGGGPETQYF

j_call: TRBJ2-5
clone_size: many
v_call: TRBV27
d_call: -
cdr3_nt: TGTGCCAGCAGTTTAAACCCAGGCCCCGGGGAGACCCAGTACTTC
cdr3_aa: CASSLNPGPGETQYF

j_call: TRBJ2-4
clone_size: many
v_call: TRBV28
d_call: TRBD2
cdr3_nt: TGTGCCAGCAGTTTCTTGGGCGGGAGTGGGGACAAAAACATTCAGTACTTC
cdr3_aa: CASSFLGGSGDKNIQYF

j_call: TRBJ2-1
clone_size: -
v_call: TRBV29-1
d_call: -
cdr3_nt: TGCAGCGTTGGGACTAATGAGCAGTTCTTC
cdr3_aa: CSVGTNEQFF

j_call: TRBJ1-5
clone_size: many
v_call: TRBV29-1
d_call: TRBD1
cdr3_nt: TGCAGCGTTGTAATAGGGGACAGGCAGCCCCAGCATTTT
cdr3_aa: CSVVIGDRQPQHF

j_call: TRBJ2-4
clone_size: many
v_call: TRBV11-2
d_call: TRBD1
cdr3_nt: TGTGCCAGCAGCCCGACAGGGCGGAACATTCAGTACTTC
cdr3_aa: CASSPTGRNIQYF

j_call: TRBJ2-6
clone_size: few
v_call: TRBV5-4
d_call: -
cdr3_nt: TGTGCCAGCAGCTCCCAAGTCAGTGGGGCCAACGTCCTGACTTTC
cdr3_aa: CASSSQVSGANVLTF

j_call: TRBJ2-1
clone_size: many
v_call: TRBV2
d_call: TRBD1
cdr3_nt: TGTGCCAGCAGCGGTGACAGGGTTTTAACCTACAATGAGCAGTTCTTC
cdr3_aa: CASSGDRVLTYNEQFF

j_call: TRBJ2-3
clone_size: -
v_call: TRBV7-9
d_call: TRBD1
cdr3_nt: TGTGCCAGCAGCCCCGGACAGGGGGAAGATACGCAGTATTTT
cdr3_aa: CASSPGQGEDTQYF

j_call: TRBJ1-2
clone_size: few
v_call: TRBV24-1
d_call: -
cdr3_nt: TGTGCCACCAGTGCCGGATGGGGAATTACCTATGGCTACACCTTC
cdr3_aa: CATSAGWGITYGYTF

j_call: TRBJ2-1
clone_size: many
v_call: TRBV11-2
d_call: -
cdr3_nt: TGTGCCAGCAGCTTTTTACGGAATGAGCAGTTCTTC
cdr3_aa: CASSFLRNEQFF

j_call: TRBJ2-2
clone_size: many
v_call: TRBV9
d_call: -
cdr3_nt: TGTGCCAGCAGCGTGTGGGACAAGAACACCGGGGAGCTGTTTTTT
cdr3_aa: CASSVWDKNTGELFF

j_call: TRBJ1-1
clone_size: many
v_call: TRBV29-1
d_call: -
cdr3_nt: TGCAGCGTTGTAGGGGTCCGGGCAGTGAACACTGAAGCTTTCTTT
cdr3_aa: CSVVGVRAVNTEAFF

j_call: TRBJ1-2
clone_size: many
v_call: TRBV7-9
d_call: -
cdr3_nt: TGTGCCAGCAGCTCTAATGGGCGAGGCTACACCTTC
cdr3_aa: CASSSNGRGYTF

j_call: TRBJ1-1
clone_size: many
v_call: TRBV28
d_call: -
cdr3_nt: TGTGCCAGCCGCCTAGGGAACACTGAAGCTTTCTTT
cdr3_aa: CASRLGNTEAFF

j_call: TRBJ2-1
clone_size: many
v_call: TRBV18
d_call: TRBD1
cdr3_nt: TGTGCCAGCTCACCACCGGGACAGACCTACAATGAGCAGTTCTTC
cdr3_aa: CASSPPGQTYNEQFF

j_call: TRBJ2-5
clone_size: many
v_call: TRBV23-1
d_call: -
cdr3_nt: TGCGCCAGCATGCAGTTCTACCAAGAGACCCAGTACTTC
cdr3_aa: CASMQFYQETQYF

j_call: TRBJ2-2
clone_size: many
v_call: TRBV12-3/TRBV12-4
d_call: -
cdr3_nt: TGTGCCAGCAGGCTACAGGGCTACACCGGGGAGCTGTTTTTT
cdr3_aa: CASRLQGYTGELFF

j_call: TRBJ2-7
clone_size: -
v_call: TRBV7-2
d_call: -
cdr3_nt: TGTGCCAGCAGCGCCGGCCTCGGCCGGGAGCAGTACTTC
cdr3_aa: CASSAGLGREQYF

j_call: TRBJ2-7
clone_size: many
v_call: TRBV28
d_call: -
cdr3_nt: TGTGCCAGCAGTTTGAAGGGGCTATTCTACGAGCAGTACTTC
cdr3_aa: CASSLKGLFYEQYF

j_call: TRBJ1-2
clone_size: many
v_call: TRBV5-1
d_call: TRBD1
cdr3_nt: TGCGCCAGCAGCTTAACAGGGGGCGGCGACTATGGCTACACCTTC
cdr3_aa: CASSLTGGGDYGYTF

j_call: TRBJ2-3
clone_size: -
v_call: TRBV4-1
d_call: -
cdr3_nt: TGCGCCAGCAGCCAACGGGAACCAGATACGCAGTATTTT
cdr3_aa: CASSQREPDTQYF

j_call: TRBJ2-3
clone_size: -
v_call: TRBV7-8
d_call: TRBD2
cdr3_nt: TGTGCCAGCAGCTTAGGGACTAGCGGGAGCACAGATACGCAGTATTTT
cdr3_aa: CASSLGTSGSTDTQYF

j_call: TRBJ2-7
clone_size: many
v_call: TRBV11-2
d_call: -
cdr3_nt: TGTGCCAGCAGCTTAGATCGGGTCCGCCACTTC
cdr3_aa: CASSLDRVRHF

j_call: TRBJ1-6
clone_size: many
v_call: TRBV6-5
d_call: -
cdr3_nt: TGTGCCAGCAGTTACTCAGGGACTCTTGGGGTTATGTCACCCCTCCACTTT
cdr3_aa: CASSYSGTLGVMSPLHF

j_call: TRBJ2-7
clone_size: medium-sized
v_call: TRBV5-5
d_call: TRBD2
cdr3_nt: TGTGCCAGCAGCTTCCCTAGCGGGCCCTATAGCTCCTACGAGCAGTACTTC
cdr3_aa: CASSFPSGPYSSYEQYF

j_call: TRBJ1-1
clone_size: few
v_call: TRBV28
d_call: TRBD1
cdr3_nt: TGTGCCAGCAGCCGCACAGGGGGCACTGAAGCTTTCTTT
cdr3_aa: CASSRTGGTEAFF

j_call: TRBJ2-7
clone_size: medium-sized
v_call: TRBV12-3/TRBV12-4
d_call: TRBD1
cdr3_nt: TGTGCCAGCAGCCCCGGACAGGGGGCTACGTACGAGCAGTACTTC
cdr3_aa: CASSPGQGATYEQYF

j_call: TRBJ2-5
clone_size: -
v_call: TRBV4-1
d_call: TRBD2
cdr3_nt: TGCGCCAGCAGCCAATATGTTACTAGCGGGAGAGGAATCCAAGAGACCCAGTACTTC
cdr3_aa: CASSQYVTSGRGIQETQYF

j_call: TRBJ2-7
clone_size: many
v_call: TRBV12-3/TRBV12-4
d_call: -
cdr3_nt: TGTGCCAGCAGTTTATCGGGAACCTCCTACGAGCAGTACTTC
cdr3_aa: CASSLSGTSYEQYF

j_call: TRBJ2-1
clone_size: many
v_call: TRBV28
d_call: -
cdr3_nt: TGTGCCGGATCAACCGGAGATCTCGGGCCCGGTGTGAATGAGCAGTTCTTC
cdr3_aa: CAGSTGDLGPGVNEQFF